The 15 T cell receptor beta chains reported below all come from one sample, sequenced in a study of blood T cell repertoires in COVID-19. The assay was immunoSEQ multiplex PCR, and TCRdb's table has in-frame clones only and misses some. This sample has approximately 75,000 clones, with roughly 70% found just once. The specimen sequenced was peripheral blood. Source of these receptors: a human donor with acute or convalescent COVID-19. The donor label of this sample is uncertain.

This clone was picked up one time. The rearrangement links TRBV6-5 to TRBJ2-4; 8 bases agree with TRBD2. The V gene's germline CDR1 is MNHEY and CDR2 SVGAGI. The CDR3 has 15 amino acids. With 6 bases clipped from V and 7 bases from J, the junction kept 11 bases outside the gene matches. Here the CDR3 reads CASSLMGGGQNIQYF. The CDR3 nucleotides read TGTGCCAGCAGCCTTATGGGCGGGGGGCAGAACATTCAGTACTTC.

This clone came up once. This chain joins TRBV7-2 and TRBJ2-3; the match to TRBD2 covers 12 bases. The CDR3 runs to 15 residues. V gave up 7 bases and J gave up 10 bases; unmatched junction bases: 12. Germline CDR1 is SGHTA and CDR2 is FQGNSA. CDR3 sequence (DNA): TGTGCCAGCACCTATAGGGCTAGCGGGGGGGCAGCGCAGTATTTT. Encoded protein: CASTYRASGGAAQYF.

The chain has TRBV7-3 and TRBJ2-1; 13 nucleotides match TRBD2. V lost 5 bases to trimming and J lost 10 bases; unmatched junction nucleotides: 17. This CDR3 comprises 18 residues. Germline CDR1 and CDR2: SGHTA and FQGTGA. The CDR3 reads CASSPAQAGTSGTGEQFF. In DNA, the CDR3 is TGTGCCAGCAGCCCTGCACAGGCCGGGACTAGCGGGACGGGGGAGCAGTTCTTC.

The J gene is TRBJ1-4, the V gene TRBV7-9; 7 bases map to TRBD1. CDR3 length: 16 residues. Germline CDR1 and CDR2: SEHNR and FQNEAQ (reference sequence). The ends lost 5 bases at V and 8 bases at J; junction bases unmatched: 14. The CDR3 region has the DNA TGTGCCAGCAGCCTCGACCGGCAGGGGGAAGGGGAAAAACTGTTTTTT. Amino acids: CASSLDRQGEGEKLFF.

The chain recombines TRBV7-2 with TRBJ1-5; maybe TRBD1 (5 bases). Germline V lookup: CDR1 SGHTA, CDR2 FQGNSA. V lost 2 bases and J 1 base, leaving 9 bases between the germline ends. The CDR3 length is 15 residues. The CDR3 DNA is TGTGCCAGCAGCTTACTGGGGGGGAGCAATCAGCCCCAGCATTTT. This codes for CASSLLGGSNQPQHF. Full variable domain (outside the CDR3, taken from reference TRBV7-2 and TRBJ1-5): GAGVSQSPSNKVTEKGKDVELRCDPISGHTALYWYRQSLGQGLEFLIYFQGNSAPDKSGLPSDRFSAERTGGSVSTLTIQRTQQEDSAVYLCASSLLGGSNQPQHFGDGTRLSIL.

The CDR3 spells CASSLEGLGQPQHF. The CDR3 nucleotides read TGTGCCAGCAGCTTAGAGGGGTTGGGTCAGCCCCAGCATTTT. V is TRBV7-9 and J is TRBJ1-5, with a tentative D call TRBD1 (5 bases). CDR3 length: 14 amino acids. The V gene lost 1 base and the J gene lost 6 bases, with 10 bases spanning the gap. CDR1 SEHNR and CDR2 FQNEAQ come from the germline V gene (reference sequence).

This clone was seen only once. The CDR3 loop is CASSYGGSQPQHF. The CDR3 DNA reads TGTGCCAGCAGTTACGGAGGGAGCCAGCCCCAGCATTTT. The rearrangement links TRBV6-5 to TRBJ1-5; D is ambiguous. V dropped 2 bases and J dropped 7 bases, with 9 bases sitting between them. CDR1 is MNHEY, CDR2 SVGAGI, per germline. The CDR3 spans 13 residues.

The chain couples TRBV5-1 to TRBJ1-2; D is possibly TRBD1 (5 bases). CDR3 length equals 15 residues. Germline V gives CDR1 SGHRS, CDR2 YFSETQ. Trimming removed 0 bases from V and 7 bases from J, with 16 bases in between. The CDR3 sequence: CASSLAADRKSGYTF. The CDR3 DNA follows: TGCGCCAGCAGCTTGGCCGCAGACAGAAAATCTGGCTACACCTTC. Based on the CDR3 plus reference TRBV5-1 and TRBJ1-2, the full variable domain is KAGVTQTPRYLIKTRGQQVTLSCSPISGHRSVSWYQQTPGQGLQFLFEYFSETQRNKGNFPGRFSGRQFSNSRSEMNVSTLELGDSALYLCASSLAADRKSGYTFGSGTRLTVV.

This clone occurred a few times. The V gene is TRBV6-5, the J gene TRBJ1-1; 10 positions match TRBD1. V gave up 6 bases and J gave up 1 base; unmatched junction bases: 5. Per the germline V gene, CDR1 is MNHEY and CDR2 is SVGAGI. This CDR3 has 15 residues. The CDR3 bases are TGTGCCAGCAGAGAGACAGGGGGCTCGAACACTGAAGCTTTCTTT. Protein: CASRETGGSNTEAFF.

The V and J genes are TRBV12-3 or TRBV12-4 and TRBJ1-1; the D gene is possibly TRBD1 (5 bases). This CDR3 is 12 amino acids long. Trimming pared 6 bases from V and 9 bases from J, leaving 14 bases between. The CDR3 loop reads CASRQAEGQAFF. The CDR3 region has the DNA TGTGCCAGCAGACAGGCTGAAGGACAAGCTTTCTTT.

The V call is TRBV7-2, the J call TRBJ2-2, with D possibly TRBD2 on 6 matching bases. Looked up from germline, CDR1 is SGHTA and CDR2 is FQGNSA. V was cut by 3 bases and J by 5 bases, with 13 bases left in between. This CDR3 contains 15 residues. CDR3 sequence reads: CASSFSGGLTGELFF. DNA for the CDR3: TGTGCCAGCAGCTTTTCCGGGGGACTTACCGGGGAGCTGTTTTTT.

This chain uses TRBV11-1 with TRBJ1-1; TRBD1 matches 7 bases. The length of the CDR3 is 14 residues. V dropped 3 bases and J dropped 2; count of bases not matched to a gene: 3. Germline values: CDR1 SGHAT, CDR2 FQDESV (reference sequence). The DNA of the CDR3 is TGTGCCAGCAGCTTGGGACAGCGAAACACTGAAGCTTTCTTT. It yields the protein CASSLGQRNTEAFF.

DNA for the CDR3: TGTGCCAGCAGCCACTCGCGTCAGGAAGAGACCCAGTACTTC. Its protein is CASSHSRQEETQYF. This chain links TRBV12-1 with TRBJ2-5; TRBD1 is the table's D call and was not checked against the DNA. TRBV12-1 is recorded as a pseudogene. CDR3 size: 14 residues.

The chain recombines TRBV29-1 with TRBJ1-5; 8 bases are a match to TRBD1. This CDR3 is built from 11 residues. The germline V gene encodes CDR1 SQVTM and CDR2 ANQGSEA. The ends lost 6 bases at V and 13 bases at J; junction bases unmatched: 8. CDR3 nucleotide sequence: TGCAGCGTCATGGCTGGGGACAGGCAGCATTTT. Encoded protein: CSVMAGDRQHF.

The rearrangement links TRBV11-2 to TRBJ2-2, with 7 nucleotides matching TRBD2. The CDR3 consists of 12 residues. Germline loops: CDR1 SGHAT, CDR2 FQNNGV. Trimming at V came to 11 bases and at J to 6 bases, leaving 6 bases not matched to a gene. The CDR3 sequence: CAGRGDAGELFF. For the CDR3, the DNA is TGTGCCGGGAGGGGAGACGCCGGGGAGCTGTTTTTT.